The 25 T cell receptor beta chains listed next were all sequenced from one sample in a study of technical replicates of blood from several donors. Assay: immunoSEQ multiplex PCR; the TCRdb copy retains only in-frame clones and omits some. The profile shows around 15,000 clones, over 75% of them singletons. The source material was PBMCs. The receptors come from a human donor in good health.

The chain recombines TRBV2 with TRBJ2-7, with D uncertain. V lost 4 bases, J lost 6 bases, and 22 bases lay in between. CDR3 size: 16 residues. Germline V gene data show CDR1 as SNHLY and CDR2 as FYNNEI. CDR3 sequence reads: CASSVLGSGSEAEQYF. The CDR3 region has the DNA TGTGCCAGCAGTGTACTTGGATCTGGGTCTGAGGCCGAGCAGTACTTC.

In this sample, this clone turned up a few times. V is TRBV2 and J is TRBJ2-1; 13 bases match TRBD2. V gave up 5 bases and J gave up 7 bases; unmatched junction bases: 5. The CDR3 consists of 15 residues. CDR1 is SNHLY and CDR2 is FYNNEI in the germline V gene. The CDR3 DNA reads TGTGCCAGCAGTACGACTAGCGGGGGGTTTAATGAGCAGTTCTTC. This encodes CASSTTSGGFNEQFF. Together with reference TRBV2 and TRBJ2-1, the CDR3 gives the full variable domain: EPEVTQTPSHQVTQMGQEVILRCVPISNHLYFYWYRQILGQKVEFLVSFYNNEISEKSEIFDDQFSVERPDGSNFTLKIRSTKLEDSAMYFCASSTTSGGFNEQFFGPGTRLTVL.

The chain uses TRBV7-3 and TRBJ2-2; D is perhaps TRBD1 (6 bases). The CDR3 runs 15 residues. V was trimmed by 2 bases and J by 3 bases, leaving 10 bases between them. Germline V lookup: CDR1 SGHTA, CDR2 FQGTGA. The CDR3 DNA reads TGTGCCAGCAGCTTACTTGGGGGCGACACCGGGGAGCTGTTTTTT. Its protein is CASSLLGGDTGELFF.

This chain links TRBV18 with TRBJ2-3; tentatively, D is TRBD1 (6 bases). The V gene's germline CDR1 is KGHSH and CDR2 LQKENI. The V end was cut by 0 bases, the J end by 0 bases, with 13 bases between. The CDR3 has 17 residues. DNA for the CDR3: TGTGCCAGCTCACCACCAGTTGGGACAAGTAGCACAGATACGCAGTATTTT. Its protein is CASSPPVGTSSTDTQYF.

This clone has only one observation. The rearrangement joins TRBV5-4 to TRBJ2-7, with TRBD2 identical over 9 bases. Germline CDR1 SGHNT, CDR2 YYREEE (reference sequence). J lost 4 bases, V lost 4 bases, and 12 bases had no gene match. The CDR3 has 16 residues. CDR3 protein: CASSAARGGRGYEQYF. The DNA of the CDR3 is TGTGCCAGCAGCGCCGCGAGGGGCGGGAGGGGATACGAGCAGTACTTC. Complete variable domain (other parts from reference TRBV5-4 and TRBJ2-7): ETGVTQSPTHLIKTRGQQVTLRCSSQSGHNTVSWYQQALGQGPQFIFQYYREEENGRGNFPPRFSGLQFPNYSSELNVNALELDDSALYLCASSAARGGRGYEQYFGPGTRLTVT.

CDR3 protein: CASLPSGTDTQYF. CDR3 DNA sequence: TGTGCCAGCCTCCCCTCGGGCACAGATACGCAGTATTTT. The chain is built from TRBV18 and TRBJ2-3, with D unclear. The CDR3 is 13 amino acids. The germline V and J ends were trimmed by 8 bases and 1 base, with 10 bases remaining between them. Germline CDR1 KGHSH, CDR2 LQKENI. Variable domain in full (rest from reference TRBV18 and TRBJ2-3): NAGVMQNPRHLVRRRGQEARLRCSPMKGHSHVYWYRQLPEEGLKFMVYLQKENIIDESGMPKERFSAEFPKEGPSILRIQQVVRGDSAAYFCASLPSGTDTQYFGPGTRLTVL.

This clone has a handful of counts. The J gene is TRBJ2-7, the V gene TRBV7-3; TRBD2 agrees at 8 bases. Germline CDR1 is SGHTA and CDR2 is FQGTGA. Trimming at V came to 0 bases and at J to 6 bases, leaving 4 bases not matched to a gene. The CDR3 has 14 residues. CDR3 coding DNA: TGTGCCAGCAGCTTAACTTCACGGGAGGGCGAGCAGTACTTC. This sequence encodes CASSLTSREGEQYF.

The chain uses TRBV9 and TRBJ2-2; TRBD2 agrees at 12 bases. The junction had 9 bases not matched to a gene; V was cut back by 3 bases and J by 3 bases. Germline CDR1 is SGDLS and CDR2 is YYNGEE. This CDR3 is built from 18 residues. CDR3 nucleotides: TGTGCCAGCAGCGACCGTTACGGACTAGCGGGACACACCGGGGAGCTGTTTTTT. This sequence encodes CASSDRYGLAGHTGELFF. Based on the CDR3 plus reference TRBV9 and TRBJ2-2, the full variable domain is DSGVTQTPKHLITATGQRVTLRCSPRSGDLSVYWYQQSLDQGLQFLIQYYNGEERAKGNILERFSAQQFPDLHSELNLSSLELGDSALYFCASSDRYGLAGHTGELFFGEGSRLTVL.

The chain links TRBV15 to TRBJ1-2; 9 nucleotides line up with TRBD1. The CDR3 length is 17 residues. Per the germline V gene, CDR1 is LNHNV and CDR2 is YYDKDF (reference sequence). The junction had 23 bases not matched to a gene; V was cut back by 8 bases and J by 10 bases. CDR3 loop: CATSQQGALPLTMDYTF. CDR3 nucleotide sequence: TGTGCCACCTCTCAACAGGGGGCGCTGCCATTAACTATGGACTACACCTTC.

This chain uses TRBV7-3 with TRBJ2-3; no firm D call. The V gene lost 5 bases and the J gene lost 0 bases, with 6 bases spanning the gap. The length of the CDR3 is 13 residues. CDR1 SGHTA and CDR2 FQGTGA come from the germline V gene. The CDR3 region is CASSPSSTDTQYF. Here the CDR3 DNA reads TGTGCCAGCAGCCCTTCTAGCACAGATACGCAGTATTTT. The complete variable domain, with remaining parts taken from reference TRBV7-3 and TRBJ2-3, reads GAGVSQTPSNKVTEKGKYVELRCDPISGHTALYWYRQSLGQGPEFLIYFQGTGAADDSGLPNDRFFAVRPEGSVSTLKIQRTERGDSAVYLCASSPSSTDTQYFGPGTRLTVL.

The V gene is TRBV27, the J gene TRBJ2-3, with 12 positions matching TRBD2. The CDR3 consists of 17 residues. After removal of 0 bases from V and 5 bases from J, the junction contained 6 bases not matched to a gene. Germline lookup yields CDR1 MNHEY and CDR2 SMNVEV (reference sequence). The CDR3 sequence is CASSLSRLAGVGDTQYF. In DNA form, the CDR3 reads TGTGCCAGCAGTTTATCGCGACTAGCGGGAGTGGGAGATACGCAGTATTTT.

V usage is TRBV5-5 and J usage is TRBJ2-7, with 12 positions matching TRBD2. CDR3 length: 17 amino acids. CDR1 and CDR2 from the germline V gene are SGHKS and YYEKEE (reference sequence). Unmatched junction bases numbered 4, after V lost 0 bases and J lost 0 bases. The CDR3: CASSLAGTSGPSYEQYF. The CDR3 DNA sequence: TGTGCCAGCAGCTTGGCCGGGACTAGCGGGCCCTCCTACGAGCAGTACTTC.

The V gene is TRBV28, the J gene TRBJ2-3, with TRBD1 matching over 7 bases. The junction had 7 bases not matched to a gene; V was cut back by 1 base and J by 0 bases. Germline CDR1 and CDR2: MDHEN and SYDVKM. The CDR3 runs to 17 residues. The CDR3 reads CASSLLGQLPSTDTQYF. The CDR3 nucleotides are TGTGCCAGCAGTTTATTGGGACAGCTACCTAGCACAGATACGCAGTATTTT.

This chain links TRBV7-9 with TRBJ1-1; no clear D. Germline CDR1 is SEHNR and CDR2 is FQNEAQ (reference sequence). Trimming removed 1 base at V and 4 bases at J, with 10 bases between. The CDR3 length is 14 residues. DNA of the CDR3: TGTGCCAGCAGCTTAGGGGCAGCAAGCACTGAAGCTTTCTTT. The encoded protein is CASSLGAASTEAFF. Based on the CDR3 plus reference TRBV7-9 and TRBJ1-1, the full variable domain is DTGVSQNPRHKITKRGQNVTFRCDPISEHNRLYWYRQTLGQGPEFLTYFQNEAQLEKSRLLSDRFSAERPKGSFSTLEIQRTEQGDSAMYLCASSLGAASTEAFFGQGTRLTVV.

The J gene is TRBJ2-1, the V gene TRBV7-6, with 11 bases aligning to TRBD2. This CDR3 contains 16 residues. V was clipped by 1 base and J by 3 bases; unmatched bases: 2. Germline CDR1 is SGHVS and CDR2 is FNYEAQ. As DNA, the CDR3 is TGTGCCAGCAGCTTAGGGGGACTAGCGGTCTACAATGAGCAGTTCTTC. Its translation is CASSLGGLAVYNEQFF.

Details on this clone: Other DNA sequences from this sample encode an identical CDR3 as well. The chain recombines TRBV25-1 with TRBJ2-1; TRBD2 is a possible D gene (6 bases). CDR3 length: 15 amino acids. Germline V CDR1 and CDR2: MGHDK, SYGVNS. V lost 3 bases and J 0 bases, leaving 9 bases between the germline ends. The CDR3 loop is CASSETGGSYNEQFF. For the CDR3, the DNA is TGTGCCAGCAGTGAGACCGGGGGCTCCTACAATGAGCAGTTCTTC.

This CDR3 reads CASSLGLAGGSDTQYF. The CDR3 DNA sequence: TGTGCCAGCAGTTTAGGGCTAGCGGGAGGGTCAGATACGCAGTATTTT. The V and J genes are TRBV28 and TRBJ2-3; TRBD2 agrees at 12 bases. Germline CDR1 MDHEN, CDR2 SYDVKM. Trimming took 2 bases from V and 4 from J; bases not matched to a gene: 4. The length of the CDR3 is 16 residues.

The genes are TRBV5-1 and TRBJ1-2, with 8 bases identical to TRBD1. Losses at the gene ends were 2 bases for V and 7 bases for J; bases not matched to a gene: 4. The CDR3 covers 13 residues. Per germline, CDR1 SGHRS and CDR2 YFSETQ. The CDR3: CASSLGQGFGYTF. DNA of the CDR3: TGCGCCAGCAGCTTAGGACAGGGTTTTGGCTACACCTTC.

V usage is TRBV27 and J usage is TRBJ2-7, with a tentative D call TRBD2 (6 bases). Germline CDR1 is MNHEY and CDR2 is SMNVEV (reference sequence). The CDR3 length is 13 residues. Trimming took off 4 bases at V and 0 bases at J, with 7 bases between the two ends. The CDR3 nucleotides read TGTGCCAGCAGTTCCGGGAGCTCCTACGAGCAGTACTTC. It translates to CASSSGSSYEQYF.

In its sample, this clone ranks as medium-sized (0.01 to 0.1%). V is TRBV28 and J is TRBJ1-5; possible D gene TRBD1, 6 bases. Trimming took 3 bases from V and 5 from J, leaving 17 bases between them. The CDR3 loop spans 16 amino acids. Germline CDR1 is MDHEN and CDR2 is SYDVKM. The CDR3 is CASSFRRGGLDQPQHF. The CDR3 bases are TGTGCCAGCAGTTTCCGGAGGGGGGGCTTGGATCAGCCCCAGCATTTT.

CDR3 amino acids: CASSVVAGPYNEQFF. As DNA, the CDR3 is TGTGCCAGCAGCGTAGTAGCGGGACCCTACAATGAGCAGTTCTTC. This chain joins TRBV9 and TRBJ2-1, with 8 bases that match TRBD2. From germline, CDR1 is SGDLS and CDR2 YYNGEE. The CDR3 loop spans 15 amino acids. The junction had 1 base not matched to a gene; V was cut back by 0 bases and J by 2 bases.

The table lists this clone with a count of one. The chain combines TRBV18 with TRBJ2-2; TRBD1 matches at 9 bases. CDR1 and CDR2 (germline): KGHSH, LQKENI. V shed 3 bases and J 4 bases; nucleotides not matched to a gene: 12. The CDR3 consists of 18 residues. DNA of the CDR3: TGTGCCAGCTCACCGAGCGAAACAGGGGGCGCGGGCACCGGGGAGCTGTTTTTT. It specifies CASSPSETGGAGTGELFF.

The chain uses TRBV5-1 and TRBJ2-2; the match to TRBD2 covers 8 bases. V lost 0 bases, J lost 5 bases, and 9 bases stayed unmatched. CDR1 is SGHRS and CDR2 is YFSETQ in the germline V gene. The CDR3 totals 17 residues. CDR3 sequence (DNA): TGCGCCAGCAGCTTGGCCGGGAGCGGGAGAAGGACCGGGGAGCTGTTTTTT. Amino acid sequence: CASSLAGSGRRTGELFF.

This clone was observed a single time. The gene calls are TRBV5-6 and TRBJ1-4; D may be TRBD1 (5 bases). The CDR3 spans 13 residues. V lost 4 bases and J 5 bases, leaving 9 bases between the germline ends. Per germline, CDR1 SGHDT and CDR2 YYEEEE. CDR3 nucleotides: TGTGCCAGCAGCCTTGGGGGGAATGAAAAACTGTTTTTT. The encoded protein is CASSLGGNEKLFF.

The chain combines TRBV7-9 with TRBJ2-7, with D maybe TRBD2 (6 bases). V was clipped by 5 bases and J by 0 bases, with 11 bases between them. Looked up from germline, CDR1 is SEHNR and CDR2 is FQNEAQ (reference sequence). The CDR3 loop spans 14 amino acids. CDR3 protein: CASSISGSSYEQYF. The CDR3 nucleotides read TGTGCCAGCAGCATCTCCGGGAGCTCCTACGAGCAGTACTTC.